This TCR beta chain is drawn from a study of cytomegalovirus exposure and HLA in healthy donors. Study-wide points: The study put 150 to 200 TCR beta chains on its list as cytomegalovirus-associated.

The assay was immunoSEQ multiplex PCR, and TCRdb's table has in-frame clones only and misses some. The repertoire includes 68,000 or so clones, over 80% of them detected once, and about 3% sits in the top ten. As concerns this clone: Its antigen remains unidentified.

This CDR3 contains 19 residues. Germline loops: CDR1 MDHEN, CDR2 SYDVKM. Trimming stripped 3 bases from V and 0 bases from J, with 21 bases between. This TCR was sampled from a man between 18 and 29 years old in good health and CMV-seronegative. Sequenced input: PBMCs. The chain uses TRBV28 and TRBJ2-1; tentative D call: TRBD2 (7 bases). The CDR3 protein is CASSFLDSTRGSSYNEQFF. The CDR3 coding sequence is TGTGCCAGCAGTTTTTTGGACAGTACGCGGGGGAGCTCCTACAATGAGCAGTTCTTC.